These 11 T cell receptor beta chains came from one sample sequenced in a study of graft-versus-host responses after intestinal transplantation. No antigen has been identified for these receptors. Only in-frame clones appear in the TCRdb table, and some are missing; sequencing was by immunoSEQ multiplex PCR. The sample yields roughly 90,000 clones, about 88% seen once. Source: unstimulated CD4+ T cells sorted from spleen or lymph node cells, taken before transplant. The receptor source for this set is a human donor who was the organ donor for an intestinal transplant.

This clone appeared a few times. The CDR3 sequence is CASSPGQAEQYF. In DNA, the CDR3 is TGCGCCAGCAGCCCCGGCCAGGCCGAGCAGTACTTC. J is TRBJ2-7 and V is TRBV5-1, with unresolved D. The CDR3 loop spans 12 amino acids. Trimming removed 4 bases from V and 6 bases from J, with 11 bases in between. Per germline, CDR1 SGHRS and CDR2 YFSETQ. The full variable domain, rest sourced from reference TRBV5-1 and TRBJ2-7, is KAGVTQTPRYLIKTRGQQVTLSCSPISGHRSVSWYQQTPGQGLQFLFEYFSETQRNKGNFPGRFSGRQFSNSRSEMNVSTLELGDSALYLCASSPGQAEQYFGPGTRLTVT.

This chain joins TRBV7-2 and TRBJ2-1, with 11 nucleotides matching TRBD2. This CDR3 comprises 17 residues. J lost 7 bases, V lost 5 bases, and 13 bases had no gene match. The V gene's germline CDR1 is SGHTA and CDR2 FQGNSA. DNA for the CDR3: TGTGCCAGCAGCCCCACTAGCGGGAGCCATTGGGGAAATGAGCAGTTCTTC. This encodes CASSPTSGSHWGNEQFF.

The CDR3 is CASRREASTDTQYF. CDR3 in DNA: TGTGCCAGTCGGCGGGAGGCTAGCACAGATACGCAGTATTTT. The chain combines TRBV2 with TRBJ2-3; 8 nucleotides line up with TRBD2. V was clipped by 9 bases and J by 0 bases; unmatched bases: 5. CDR1 SNHLY and CDR2 FYNNEI come from the germline V gene. The CDR3 covers 14 residues.

The V gene is TRBV4-1, the J gene TRBJ2-7; TRBD2 aligns across 8 bases. The CDR3 has 17 residues. The J segment lost 1 base and the V segment lost 4 bases, leaving 12 bases of the junction unmatched. Germline CDR1 and CDR2: MGHRA and YSYEKL. CDR3 in amino acids: CASSPKLGLAGSYEQYF. DNA of the CDR3: TGCGCCAGCAGCCCGAAGTTGGGCTTAGCGGGGTCCTACGAGCAGTACTTC.

CDR3 in amino acids: CASGLLLAGAEQYF. CDR3 bases: TGTGCCAGCGGATTATTACTAGCGGGAGCCGAGCAGTACTTC. The genes are TRBV28 and TRBJ2-7; 11 bases map to TRBD2. The CDR3 is 14 amino acids. J was trimmed by 6 bases and V by 8 bases; bases with no gene match: 9. Germline CDR1 and CDR2: MDHEN and SYDVKM. The variable domain in full, with the rest retrieved from reference TRBV28 and TRBJ2-7, is DVKVTQSSRYLVKRTGEKVFLECVQDMDHENMFWYRQDPGLGLRLIYFSYDVKMKEKGDIPEGYSVSREKKERFSLILESASTNQTSMYLCASGLLLAGAEQYFGPGTRLTVT.

This clone was seen only a few times. V gene TRBV5-6 combines with J gene TRBJ2-3; D is perhaps TRBD2 (5 bases). The CDR3 spans 13 residues. Deletions cut 2 bases from V and 4 bases from J, with 8 bases between. Germline assignment: CDR1 SGHDT and CDR2 YYEEEE. The CDR3 here is CASSLGSADTQYF. The CDR3 bases are TGTGCCAGCAGCTTAGGTAGCGCAGATACGCAGTATTTT.

The chain combines TRBV27 with TRBJ2-3; 7 bases agree with TRBD1. CDR3 length equals 17 residues. J was trimmed by 2 bases and V by 0 bases; bases with no gene match: 8. CDR1 is MNHEY and CDR2 is SMNVEV in the germline V gene (reference sequence). In nucleotides, the CDR3 is TGTGCCAGCAGTTTATCCGTTCAGGGGGTGGCCACAGATACGCAGTATTTT. The encoded protein is CASSLSVQGVATDTQYF.

The sample holds one count of this clone. The rearrangement links TRBV11-1 to TRBJ2-1; possibly TRBD1 for D (5 bases). The CDR3 loop spans 14 amino acids. Trimming took 1 base from V and 3 from J, leaving 7 bases between them. The germline CDR1 and CDR2 sequences are SGHAT and FQDESV (reference sequence). The CDR3 loop reads CASSLVGVYNEQFF. CDR3 in DNA: TGTGCCAGCAGCTTAGTAGGGGTCTACAATGAGCAGTTCTTC.

The V and J genes are TRBV6-1 and TRBJ2-5, with 11 positions matching TRBD2. Germline V gene data show CDR1 as MNHNS and CDR2 as SASEGT. This CDR3 is built from 16 residues. Unmatched junction bases numbered 3, after V lost 2 bases and J lost 1 base. The CDR3 DNA sequence: TGTGCCAGCAGTGAAATCGGGACTAGCGGCCAAGAGACCCAGTACTTC. It codes for CASSEIGTSGQETQYF.

The J gene is TRBJ1-1, the V gene TRBV7-2, with unresolved D. The V end was cut by 2 bases, the J end by 4 bases, with 8 bases between. CDR3 size: 13 residues. Per germline, CDR1 SGHTA and CDR2 FQGNSA. This CDR3 is CASSLLSVTEAFF. The CDR3 DNA sequence: TGTGCCAGCAGCTTACTTTCGGTCACTGAAGCTTTCTTT.

This clone was detected once. The rearrangement links TRBV5-1 to TRBJ1-2; 9 bases line up with TRBD1. The germline CDR1 and CDR2 sequences are SGHRS and YFSETQ. The CDR3 covers 14 residues. J lost 4 bases, V lost 5 bases, and 6 bases had no gene match. CDR3 DNA sequence: TGCGCCAGCAGTCAACAGGGGGCGGGCTATGGCTACACCTTC. This codes for CASSQQGAGYGYTF.